This T cell receptor beta chain was found in a study of blood T cells in healthy people across ages. Unmatched junction bases numbered 10, after V lost 9 bases and J lost 9 bases. This CDR3 has 13 amino acids. Through a sample-barcoded 5' primer and a J-beta primer mix, a second PCR was run for roughly 6 to 11 cycles. Each of the cDNA molecules was tagged by a template-switch adaptor with 12 random nucleotides. TCRdb reanalysed the 5' RACE reads using MiXCR and keeps one entry per CDR3 protein. The table has about 970,000 distinct CDR3 sequences, just over 50% seen once. The chain carries TRBV12-3 or TRBV12-4 and TRBJ2-1; TRBD2 matches 8 bases. The sequence was collected from a woman in her sixties in good health. The sample consisted of blood. The CDR3 DNA sequence: TGTGCCAGTTCCGCCGGGGGGGTTCTTGAGCAGTTCTTC. Translated, it gives CASSAGGVLEQFF.